These T cell receptor beta chains were read from a single sample in a study of blood T cells in healthy people across ages. TCRdb independently ran MiXCR on the 5' RACE reads; one entry per CDR3 protein. The profile shows about 810,000 distinct CDR3 sequences, around 36% of them singletons. The sample consisted of blood. All receptors derive from a man younger than 30 in good health. CDR3s include the opening cysteine and the closing phenylalanine or tryptophan. Fields, in order: D gene, J gene, clone size, V gene, CDR3 DNA, CDR3 protein. The D gene is left open where the match is weak. Only some rows state a clone size, as once, few, many or a class for expanded clones.

D gene: NA
J gene: TRBJ1-2
clone size: NA
V gene: TRBV10-3
CDR3 DNA: TGTGCCATCAGTGCGATTGTCCAGGACGGGGGAGGAGGCTACACCTTC
CDR3 protein: CAISAIVQDGGGGYTF

D gene: NA
J gene: TRBJ1-2
clone size: NA
V gene: TRBV4-3
CDR3 DNA: TGCGCCAGCAGCCAAGATTACTTTCGACTGAGCTATGGCTACACCTTC
CDR3 protein: CASSQDYFRLSYGYTF

D gene: NA
J gene: TRBJ1-1
clone size: once
V gene: TRBV7-9
CDR3 DNA: TGTGCCAGCAGCGGCGAACAGATCTCGAACACTGAAGCTTTCTTT
CDR3 protein: CASSGEQISNTEAFF

D gene: TRBD2
J gene: TRBJ2-5
clone size: NA
V gene: TRBV11-2
CDR3 DNA: TGTGCCAGCAGGTCACTAGCGGGGGCCGACAATGAGCAGTACTTC
CDR3 protein: CASRSLAGADNEQYF

D gene: TRBD2
J gene: TRBJ2-7
clone size: few
V gene: TRBV3-1
CDR3 DNA: TGTGCCAGCAGCCATGCTCCTAGCGGGGGGGCCGTCAACGAGCAGTACTTC
CDR3 protein: CASSHAPSGGAVNEQYF

D gene: NA
J gene: TRBJ2-7
clone size: NA
V gene: TRBV7-2
CDR3 DNA: TGTGCCAGCAGCGCTCATTGGGACAAGTCCTACGAGCAGTACTTC
CDR3 protein: CASSAHWDKSYEQYF

D gene: NA
J gene: TRBJ2-2
clone size: few
V gene: TRBV14
CDR3 DNA: TGTGCCAGCAGCCCCACCTTTGATACAGGGATCAACACCGGGGAGCTGTTTTTT
CDR3 protein: CASSPTFDTGINTGELFF

D gene: NA
J gene: TRBJ2-3
clone size: NA
V gene: TRBV7-2
CDR3 DNA: TGTGCCGGCAGCCGTACCGGGGCCTCTAGCACAGATACGCAGTATTTT
CDR3 protein: CAGSRTGASSTDTQYF

D gene: TRBD1
J gene: TRBJ2-1
clone size: many
V gene: TRBV20-1
CDR3 DNA: TGCAGTGCCCCCACACGGGACAGGGGCTACAATGAGCAGTTCTTC
CDR3 protein: CSAPTRDRGYNEQFF

D gene: TRBD1
J gene: TRBJ1-2
clone size: NA
V gene: TRBV19
CDR3 DNA: TGTGCCAGTAGTACAACCGGGACAGGGCTTAATGGCTACACCTTC
CDR3 protein: CASSTTGTGLNGYTF

D gene: TRBD1
J gene: TRBJ1-5
clone size: NA
V gene: TRBV20-1
CDR3 DNA: TGCAGTGCTACCCCCCGACAGGGTAGCAATCAGCCCCAGCATTTT
CDR3 protein: CSATPRQGSNQPQHF

D gene: TRBD2
J gene: TRBJ2-1
clone size: many
V gene: TRBV20-1
CDR3 DNA: TGCAGTGGTCTAGCCCGGACTAGCGAGTACAATGAGCAGTTCTTC
CDR3 protein: CSGLARTSEYNEQFF

D gene: NA
J gene: TRBJ2-5
clone size: NA
V gene: TRBV7-2
CDR3 DNA: TGTGCCAGCAGCCCGGGACCGCAGCCCTGGGCCCAGTACTTC
CDR3 protein: CASSPGPQPWAQYF

D gene: NA
J gene: TRBJ2-4
clone size: NA
V gene: TRBV15
CDR3 DNA: TGTACCACAAGGAGTGGAGCCAAAAACATTCAGTACTTC
CDR3 protein: CTTRSGAKNIQYF

D gene: NA
J gene: TRBJ2-7
clone size: few
V gene: TRBV5-1
CDR3 DNA: TGCGCCAGCACAGGGACCCACGAGCAGTACTTC
CDR3 protein: CASTGTHEQYF

D gene: NA
J gene: TRBJ2-7
clone size: NA
V gene: TRBV15
CDR3 DNA: TGTGCCACCAGCAGAGCAAGGGGCCGCTACAATGAGCAGTACTTC
CDR3 protein: CATSRARGRYNEQYF

D gene: NA
J gene: TRBJ1-4
clone size: few
V gene: TRBV6-2/TRBV6-3
CDR3 DNA: TGTGCCAGCAGTTCTCACCTCCGGGATTCTAATGAAAAACTGTTTTTT
CDR3 protein: CASSSHLRDSNEKLFF

D gene: NA
J gene: TRBJ1-2
clone size: NA
V gene: TRBV3-1
CDR3 DNA: TGTGCCAGCAGCCAAGATTGGGGTCTTGATGGCTACACCTTC
CDR3 protein: CASSQDWGLDGYTF

D gene: NA
J gene: TRBJ1-2
clone size: few
V gene: TRBV20-1
CDR3 DNA: TGCAGTGCTAGATCCGGGGACTATGGCTACACCTTC
CDR3 protein: CSARSGDYGYTF

D gene: NA
J gene: TRBJ1-2
clone size: NA
V gene: TRBV12-3/TRBV12-4
CDR3 DNA: TGTGCCAGCAGCCCCATGCTAGAGATGACCTATGGCTACACCTTC
CDR3 protein: CASSPMLEMTYGYTF

D gene: NA
J gene: TRBJ2-6
clone size: many
V gene: TRBV30
CDR3 DNA: TGTGCCTGGAGGACAGCTGGGGCCAACGTCCTGACTTTC
CDR3 protein: CAWRTAGANVLTF

D gene: NA
J gene: TRBJ1-2
clone size: NA
V gene: TRBV21-1
CDR3 DNA: TGTGCCAGCAGCAAAGAGACAGGGCTAAATAACTATGGCTACACCTTC
CDR3 protein: CASSKETGLNNYGYTF

D gene: TRBD1
J gene: TRBJ1-2
clone size: few
V gene: TRBV27
CDR3 DNA: TGTGCCAGCAGCCGCAGGGACAGGGGATTATATGGCTACACCTTC
CDR3 protein: CASSRRDRGLYGYTF